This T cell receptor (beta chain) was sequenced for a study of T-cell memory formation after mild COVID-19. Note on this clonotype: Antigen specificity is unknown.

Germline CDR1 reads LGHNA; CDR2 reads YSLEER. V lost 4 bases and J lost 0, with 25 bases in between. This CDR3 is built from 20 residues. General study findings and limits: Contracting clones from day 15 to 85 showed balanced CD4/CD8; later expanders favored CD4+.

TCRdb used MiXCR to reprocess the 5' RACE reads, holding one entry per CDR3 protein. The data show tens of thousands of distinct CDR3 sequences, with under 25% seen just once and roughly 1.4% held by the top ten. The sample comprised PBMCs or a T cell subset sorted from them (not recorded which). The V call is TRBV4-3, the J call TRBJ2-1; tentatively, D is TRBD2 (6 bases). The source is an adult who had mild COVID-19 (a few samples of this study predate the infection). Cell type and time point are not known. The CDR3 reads CASSRKLTSGGSSSYNEQFF. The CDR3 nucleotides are TGCGCCAGCAGCCGTAAGCTCACGTCCGGGGGATCCAGCTCCTACAATGAGCAGTTCTTC.